The rows below give T cell receptor beta chains drawn from one sample of a study of cytotoxic CD8 clonotypes in ibrutinib-treated CLL. Assay used: immunoSEQ multiplex PCR; TCRdb lists only in-frame clones, some missing. The sample lists over 140,000 clones; around 82% were seen once. The sample here was PBMCs, taken after 36 months of ibrutinib treatment. All receptors derive from a human donor with chronic lymphocytic leukemia. CDR3s include the opening cysteine and the closing phenylalanine or tryptophan. A D gene is named only where the DNA matches it firmly. The listing skips clone size in some rows; elsewhere it reads once, few, many or a size class.

size: .
J: TRBJ2-7
V: TRBV9
D: .
DNA: TGTGCCAGCAGCGTAGGGCTGGGGGACTACGAGCAGTACTTC
CDR3: CASSVGLGDYEQYF

size: once
J: TRBJ2-2
V: TRBV5-1
D: .
DNA: TGCGCCAGCAGCTTGATGGGACAAAACACCGGGGAGCTGTTTTTT
CDR3: CASSLMGQNTGELFF

size: once
J: TRBJ1-6
V: TRBV30
D: .
DNA: TGTGCCTGGAGTGTCCCCGGCTTGAATTCACCCCTCCACTTT
CDR3: CAWSVPGLNSPLHF

size: large
J: TRBJ1-1
V: TRBV7-9
D: .
DNA: TGTGCCAGCAGCTTAGGATGGACGGGGCCGAACACTGAAGCTTTCTTT
CDR3: CASSLGWTGPNTEAFF

size: .
J: TRBJ2-5
V: TRBV2
D: .
DNA: TGTGCCAGCAGCGAAGCACAAGAGACCCAGTACTTC
CDR3: CASSEAQETQYF

size: .
J: TRBJ1-4
V: TRBV6-5
D: .
DNA: TGTGCCAGCAGTTATTTAGGGTGGGGTCCGGAGGAAAAACTGTTTTTT
CDR3: CASSYLGWGPEEKLFF

size: .
J: TRBJ2-1
V: TRBV27
D: .
DNA: TGTGCCAGCAAACGACACCACTTATCGAGCTCCTACAATGAGCAGTTCTTC
CDR3: CASKRHHLSSSYNEQFF

size: .
J: TRBJ1-2
V: TRBV7-9
D: .
DNA: TGTGCCAGCAGCTTAGTTGGCCGGGGGCAATCCCCTAACTATGGCTACACCTTC
CDR3: CASSLVGRGQSPNYGYTF

size: .
J: TRBJ2-5
V: TRBV5-8
D: TRBD2
DNA: TGTGCCAGCAAATTCCGGGACGGTGGACTAGCGGGAGCCTGGGGGACCCAGTACTTC
CDR3: CASKFRDGGLAGAWGTQYF

size: .
J: TRBJ2-7
V: TRBV7-3
D: TRBD2
DNA: TGTGCCAGCAGCTTAGTTTCGGGAGGGGTCTACGAGCAGTACTTC
CDR3: CASSLVSGGVYEQYF

size: .
J: TRBJ2-2
V: TRBV5-1
D: TRBD2
DNA: TGCGCCAGCAGAGCACTAGCGGGAGGTACCGGGGAGCTGTTTTTT
CDR3: CASRALAGGTGELFF

size: .
J: TRBJ1-2
V: TRBV13
D: .
DNA: TGTGCCAGCAGCTTCCAGCCGGGATTGAAGGGCTACACCTTC
CDR3: CASSFQPGLKGYTF

size: .
J: TRBJ1-2
V: TRBV28
D: .
DNA: TGTGCCAGCAGTGATTGGAGGGGCCCTGTAGCTGGCTACACCTTC
CDR3: CASSDWRGPVAGYTF

size: .
J: TRBJ2-3
V: TRBV30
D: TRBD1
DNA: TGTGCCTTAGGACAGGGTGGAGATACGCAGTATTTT
CDR3: CALGQGGDTQYF

size: .
J: TRBJ1-6
V: TRBV5-6
D: .
DNA: TGTGCCAGCAGCTTCAGACGGTATAATTCACCCCTCCACTTT
CDR3: CASSFRRYNSPLHF

size: .
J: TRBJ1-4
V: TRBV5-1
D: .
DNA: TGCGCCAGCAGCTTTAAGGGCCAGGACGAAAAACTGTTTTTT
CDR3: CASSFKGQDEKLFF

size: .
J: TRBJ1-2
V: TRBV7-2
D: TRBD1
DNA: TGTGCCAGCAGCTCCAGGGACAGGGCTCCGCGTGGCTACACCTTC
CDR3: CASSSRDRAPRGYTF

size: .
J: TRBJ2-1
V: TRBV6-1
D: .
DNA: TGTGGCTCCCGGGTTCCTGGGTCCTACAATGAGCAGTTCTTC
CDR3: CGSRVPGSYNEQFF

size: .
J: TRBJ1-1
V: TRBV2
D: TRBD1
DNA: TGTGCCAGAGGGGACAGGGCGACTGAAGCTTTCTTT
CDR3: CARGDRATEAFF

size: .
J: TRBJ2-7
V: TRBV10-3
D: TRBD1
DNA: TGTGCCATCAGTGAAACAGGGGTCTACGAGCAGTACTTC
CDR3: CAISETGVYEQYF

size: .
J: TRBJ1-5
V: TRBV9
D: .
DNA: TGTGCCAGCAGCGTAGACCCTTCTGGGGTTCAGCCCCAGCATTTT
CDR3: CASSVDPSGVQPQHF

size: .
J: TRBJ2-7
V: TRBV2
D: .
DNA: TGTGCCAGCATGGTTACTAGCTTGAGCTACGAGCAGTACTTC
CDR3: CASMVTSLSYEQYF

size: .
J: TRBJ2-2
V: TRBV6-5
D: .
DNA: TGTGCCAGCAGTTACTCGAGAGAGATCACCGGGGAGCTGTTTTTT
CDR3: CASSYSREITGELFF

size: .
J: TRBJ1-3
V: TRBV5-1
D: .
DNA: TGCGCCAGCAGCTTGTTTGGTGATGGAAACACCATATATTTT
CDR3: CASSLFGDGNTIYF

size: .
J: TRBJ2-1
V: TRBV18
D: .
DNA: TGTGCCAGCTCACACACCAATGGGGACAATGAGCAGTTCTTC
CDR3: CASSHTNGDNEQFF

size: .
J: TRBJ2-2
V: TRBV15
D: TRBD2
DNA: TGTGCCACCAGCAGATCGGGACTAGCGGAAACCGGGGAGCTGTTTTTT
CDR3: CATSRSGLAETGELFF

size: .
J: TRBJ1-2
V: TRBV5-1
D: .
DNA: TGCGCCAGCTCCGCTTCCCAGGGCTTTAACTATGGCTACACCTTC
CDR3: CASSASQGFNYGYTF

size: few
J: TRBJ1-1
V: TRBV7-9
D: .
DNA: TGTGCCAGCAGGAGAAGCCACACTGAAGCTTTCTTT
CDR3: CASRRSHTEAFF

size: .
J: TRBJ2-1
V: TRBV30
D: .
DNA: TGTGCCTGGAGTGTACTGGCGTTTCAGCAGTTCTTC
CDR3: CAWSVLAFQQFF

size: .
J: TRBJ1-2
V: TRBV9
D: .
DNA: TGTGCCAGCAGCATAAGCGGGGGGGTCCGCTACACCTTC
CDR3: CASSISGGVRYTF

size: .
J: TRBJ2-5
V: TRBV5-1
D: TRBD2
DNA: TGCGCCAGCAGCAGGGGACTAGCGGGAGATTACGAGACCCAGTACTTC
CDR3: CASSRGLAGDYETQYF

size: .
J: TRBJ2-1
V: TRBV19
D: TRBD1
DNA: TGTGCCAGTAGTGCGTCCGGGACAGGGTCCAGTGAGCAGTTCTTC
CDR3: CASSASGTGSSEQFF

size: few
J: TRBJ1-4
V: TRBV27
D: .
DNA: TGTGCCAGCAGTTTAATCCCAGGGGCGGGTGAAAAACTGTTTTTT
CDR3: CASSLIPGAGEKLFF

size: many
J: TRBJ1-2
V: TRBV19
D: TRBD1
DNA: TGTGCCAGTACCTCGACAGGGGGGAGAATCAAAGGCTACACCTTC
CDR3: CASTSTGGRIKGYTF

size: .
J: TRBJ2-5
V: TRBV5-1
D: TRBD2
DNA: TGCGCCAGCAGCCGCGGACTAGCGGTCTTAGGTACCGAGACCCAGTACTTC
CDR3: CASSRGLAVLGTETQYF

size: .
J: TRBJ2-7
V: TRBV2
D: TRBD1
DNA: TGTGCCAGCAAGCCGGACAGGCTTCTCTACGAGCAGTACTTC
CDR3: CASKPDRLLYEQYF

size: once
J: TRBJ2-3
V: TRBV7-3
D: TRBD2
DNA: TGTGCCAGCAGCGACCCTAGCGGGAGTGGCACAGATACGCAGTATTTT
CDR3: CASSDPSGSGTDTQYF

size: .
J: TRBJ1-6
V: TRBV27
D: TRBD1
DNA: TGTGCCAGCAGTTTAGGGTGGGACAGGGCGGGGAATTCACCCCTCCACTTT
CDR3: CASSLGWDRAGNSPLHF

size: few
J: TRBJ1-1
V: TRBV10-3
D: TRBD1
DNA: TGTGCCACTGGACAGGGGAGCACTGAAGCTTTCTTT
CDR3: CATGQGSTEAFF

size: .
J: TRBJ1-3
V: TRBV14
D: .
DNA: TGTGCCAGCAGCCGGTCAGGGCCAAGAAACACCATATATTTT
CDR3: CASSRSGPRNTIYF

size: few
J: TRBJ1-2
V: TRBV6-1
D: .
DNA: TGTGCCAGCAGTGAATCCCGGGACCATGGCTACACCTTC
CDR3: CASSESRDHGYTF

size: .
J: TRBJ1-6
V: TRBV2
D: .
DNA: TGTGCCAGCACCACGGACAGTCCGCCCCTCCACTTT
CDR3: CASTTDSPPLHF

size: once
J: TRBJ2-7
V: TRBV30
D: .
DNA: TGTGCCTGGAGTGCCCAACAGGGTCAAGGAGGTGAGCAGTACTTC
CDR3: CAWSAQQGQGGEQYF

size: .
J: TRBJ2-7
V: TRBV21-1
D: .
DNA: TGTGCCAGCAGCACCTACCGACAGGACCACCTTGGCCGCTACGAGCAGTACTTC
CDR3: CASSTYRQDHLGRYEQYF

size: .
J: TRBJ2-1
V: TRBV7-6
D: TRBD2
DNA: TGTGCCAGCAGCTTAGCGACGCGGACTAGCACCTACAATGAGCAGTTCTTC
CDR3: CASSLATRTSTYNEQFF

size: .
J: TRBJ1-2
V: TRBV5-1
D: .
DNA: TGCGCCAGCAGCTTGACGTGGCGGAATCGACCCTACACCTTC
CDR3: CASSLTWRNRPYTF

size: .
J: TRBJ1-1
V: TRBV15
D: TRBD1
DNA: TGTGCCACCAGCAGAGATGGGACAGGGAAGCGGGCTGAAGCTTTCTTT
CDR3: CATSRDGTGKRAEAFF

size: few
J: TRBJ1-1
V: TRBV10-3
D: .
DNA: TGTGCCATCAGTGGGGAAGCCGGGATTAGCACTGAAGCTTTCTTT
CDR3: CAISGEAGISTEAFF

size: .
J: TRBJ2-1
V: TRBV12-5
D: TRBD2
DNA: TGTGCTAGTGGAACCGGGACTAGCGGGAGTACTTCCTACAATGAGCAGTTCTTC
CDR3: CASGTGTSGSTSYNEQFF

size: .
J: TRBJ2-4
V: TRBV4-2
D: TRBD2
DNA: TGTGCCAGCAGCCAAGAGGGGACTAGCGGGAGAGGCATTCAGTACTTC
CDR3: CASSQEGTSGRGIQYF

size: few
J: TRBJ1-2
V: TRBV7-9
D: .
DNA: TGTGCCAGCAGCTTAGCTGGGGGATATTACTATGGCTACACCTTC
CDR3: CASSLAGGYYYGYTF

size: .
J: TRBJ2-7
V: TRBV5-1
D: TRBD1
DNA: TGCGCCAGCAGCTTGGGGGACAGCCGCTCCAACGAGCAGTACTTC
CDR3: CASSLGDSRSNEQYF

size: .
J: TRBJ1-2
V: TRBV30
D: TRBD1
DNA: TGTGCCTGGAGGACAGGGGGCGGCGGCTACACCTTC
CDR3: CAWRTGGGGYTF

size: once
J: TRBJ2-1
V: TRBV6-1
D: TRBD2
DNA: TGTGCCAGCAGGAATGCGGGAGGCCACTACAATGAGCAGTTCTTC
CDR3: CASRNAGGHYNEQFF

size: .
J: TRBJ2-3
V: TRBV6-5
D: .
DNA: TGTGCCAGCGGACCGGTGGGTACAGATACGCAGTATTTT
CDR3: CASGPVGTDTQYF

size: .
J: TRBJ1-6
V: TRBV2
D: .
DNA: TGTGCCAGCAGGGTTGGTCCCCTCCACTTT
CDR3: CASRVGPLHF

size: .
J: TRBJ1-2
V: TRBV6-5
D: .
DNA: TGTGCCAGCTCTAACGTCGGGGAAAGAAACACCTTC
CDR3: CASSNVGERNTF

size: .
J: TRBJ1-3
V: TRBV19
D: .
DNA: TGTGCCAGTAGTACCGGGACCGCCTGGGGAAACACCATATATTTT
CDR3: CASSTGTAWGNTIYF

size: .
J: TRBJ2-7
V: TRBV18
D: .
DNA: TGTGCCAGCTCACCACCGGGGACCTACGAGCAGTACTTC
CDR3: CASSPPGTYEQYF